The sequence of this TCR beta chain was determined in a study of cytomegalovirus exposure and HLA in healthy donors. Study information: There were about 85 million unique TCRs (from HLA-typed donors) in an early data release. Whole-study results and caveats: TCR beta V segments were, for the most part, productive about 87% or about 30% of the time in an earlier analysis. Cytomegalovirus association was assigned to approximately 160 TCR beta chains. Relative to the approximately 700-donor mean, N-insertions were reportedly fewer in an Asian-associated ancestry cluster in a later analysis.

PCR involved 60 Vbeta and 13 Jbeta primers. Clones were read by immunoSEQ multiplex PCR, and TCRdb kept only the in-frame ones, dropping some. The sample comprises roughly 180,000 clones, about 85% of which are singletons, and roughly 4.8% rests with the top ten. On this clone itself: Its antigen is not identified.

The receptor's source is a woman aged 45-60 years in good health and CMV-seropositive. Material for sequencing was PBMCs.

The DNA for the CDR3 is TGCGCCAGCAGCCTTGGGGGGACAGGTTACTACGAGCAGTACTTC. Amino acid sequence: CASSLGGTGYYEQYF. The rearrangement joins TRBV5-1 to TRBJ2-7, with 8 bases identical to TRBD1. Germline CDR1 reads SGHRS; CDR2 reads YFSETQ. J lost 3 bases, V lost 4 bases, and 9 bases had no gene match. The CDR3 runs 15 residues.